The 26 T cell receptor beta chains reported below all come from one sample, sequenced in a study of blood T cells in healthy people across ages. Together with a sample-barcoded 5' primer, a J-beta primer mix was included in a second PCR lasting about 6 to 11 cycles. TCRdb redid the calling of the 5' RACE reads with MiXCR, one entry per CDR3 protein. This table holds about 1,400,000 distinct CDR3 sequences, roughly 45% found once. The sample consisted of blood. The receptor source for this set is a young woman in good health.

V gene TRBV12-3 or TRBV12-4 combines with J gene TRBJ2-5, with D possibly matching TRBD1 (6 bases). V lost 5 bases, J lost 3 bases, and 13 bases lay in between. The CDR3 runs to 14 residues. The CDR3 bases are TGTGCCAGCAGTAGCGGACAGTGGGAAGAGACCCAGTACTTC. It codes for CASSSGQWEETQYF.

This clonotype was detected only a few times. The CDR3 coding sequence is TGTGCCAGCAGTACCCGGCTAGCGGGGGGGCAAGAGACCCAGTACTTC. Translated: CASSTRLAGGQETQYF. The V call is TRBV27, the J call TRBJ2-5; 12 positions match TRBD2. The germline V gene encodes CDR1 MNHEY and CDR2 SMNVEV (reference sequence). CDR3 length equals 16 residues. Trimming at V came to 5 bases and at J to 2 bases, leaving 6 bases not matched to a gene.

The genes are TRBV7-9 and TRBJ2-5, with D uncertain. Deletions cut 4 bases from V and 13 bases from J, with 19 bases between. CDR3 length equals 13 residues. Per germline, CDR1 SEHNR and CDR2 FQNEAQ (reference sequence). CDR3 DNA sequence: TGTGCCAGCAGCTCCCCCCCAGTGCAGTTATCGTACTTC. This codes for CASSSPPVQLSYF.

This chain connects TRBV6-6 to TRBJ1-6; TRBD1 agrees at 9 bases. Germline CDR1 reads MNHNY; CDR2 reads SVGAGI (reference sequence). The junction had 12 bases not matched to a gene; V was cut back by 6 bases and J by 6 bases. This CDR3 is 17 amino acids long. This CDR3 is CASSSSRTGVVNSPLHF. CDR3 bases: TGTGCCAGCAGCTCCTCCAGGACAGGGGTTGTTAATTCACCCCTCCACTTT.

The genes are TRBV6-5 and TRBJ2-7, with D perhaps being TRBD1 or TRBD2 (6 bases each). The CDR3 is made up of 14 amino acids. CDR1 and CDR2 (germline): MNHEY, SVGAGI. The V gene lost 6 bases and the J gene lost 5 bases, with 17 bases spanning the gap. For the CDR3, the DNA is TGTGCCAGCAGCCAATCTAGGGGGGTTCACGAGCAGTACTTC. Translating it yields CASSQSRGVHEQYF.

There are a few counts of this clonotype. The junction and the germline gene differ at one end; a read error may be behind it. The chain combines TRBV28 with TRBJ2-3; 7 bases are shared with TRBD1. This CDR3 spans 14 amino acids. Per the germline V gene, CDR1 is MDHEN and CDR2 is SYDVKM. CDR3 loop: CASSLMGQTGTQYF. The DNA for the CDR3 is TGTGCCAGCAGTTTAATGGGACAGACAGGTACGCAGTATTTT.

This rearrangement joins TRBV20-1 to TRBJ1-2, with D possibly matching TRBD1 (5 bases). V lost 1 base, J lost 7 bases, and 10 bases lay in between. CDR1 and CDR2 (germline): DFQATT, SNEGSKA (reference sequence). This CDR3 is 12 amino acids long. This CDR3 is CSARVAGSGYTF. The CDR3 DNA follows: TGCAGTGCTAGAGTGGCAGGGTCTGGCTACACCTTC.

In regard to this clonotype: Germline and junction disagree at one end, which may indicate a read error. This chain joins TRBV20-1 and TRBJ2-1, with a weak D call TRBD2 (6 bases). CDR1 and CDR2 (germline): DFQATT, SNEGSKA (reference sequence). The CDR3 spans 15 residues. In DNA, the CDR3 is TGTAGTGCCCCCCAGCAGGAGGGCACCTACAATGAGCAGTTCTTC. Its protein product is CSAPQQEGTYNEQFF.

V is TRBV3-1 and J is TRBJ2-1, with 10 bases fitting TRBD2. The CDR3 has 17 residues. The V gene end was trimmed by 0 bases and the J gene end by 2 bases; junction bases not matched to a gene: 4. Looked up from germline, CDR1 is LGHDT and CDR2 is YNNKEL (reference sequence). CDR3 in amino acids: CASSQDSGGTPYNEQFF. DNA for the CDR3: TGTGCCAGCAGCCAAGATAGCGGGGGGACCCCCTACAATGAGCAGTTCTTC.

As to this clonotype: Given a much more abundant clone one base away, this may be a read error. The rearrangement links TRBV7-2 to TRBJ2-3; the match to TRBD2 covers 9 bases. With V trimmed by 3 bases and J by 0 bases, 13 bases remained unmatched. The CDR3 runs to 19 residues. CDR1 and CDR2 (germline): SGHTA, FQGNSA. CDR3: CTSSFFPGLASGSTDTQYF. The CDR3 DNA follows: TGTACCAGCAGCTTCTTCCCGGGACTAGCCTCGGGTAGCACAGATACGCAGTATTTT.

This rearrangement joins TRBV6-5 to TRBJ1-1; D is unresolved. Germline V lookup: CDR1 MNHEY, CDR2 SVGAGI. The germline V and J ends were trimmed by 0 bases and 0 bases, with 8 bases remaining between them. This CDR3 has 15 amino acids. CDR3 bases: TGTGCCAGCAGTTACTCCCGTAACATGAACACTGAAGCTTTCTTT. It encodes CASSYSRNMNTEAFF.

A word on this clonotype: One end of the junction fails to match germline, which may point to a read error. V and J are TRBV5-1 and TRBJ1-1; possibly TRBD1 for D (6 bases). Germline CDR1 SGHRS, CDR2 YFSETQ. The CDR3 contains 14 residues. CDR3 DNA: TGCGCCAGCAGCTTGGACAGGGAGGGGACTGAGGCTTTCTTT. Translation gives CASSLDREGTEAFF.

This clonotype was observed a handful of times. The genes are TRBV27 and TRBJ2-5, with D hard to call. Trimming removed 3 bases at V and 10 bases at J, with 15 bases between. The germline CDR1 and CDR2 sequences are MNHEY and SMNVEV (reference sequence). The CDR3 extends over 13 amino acids. The CDR3 DNA sequence: TGTGCCAGCAGTTTTTCTCCGCACTTGGGCCAGTACTTC. Its translation is CASSFSPHLGQYF.

This clonotype was picked up many times. The gene calls are TRBV18 and TRBJ1-6; D call uncertain. The CDR3 spans 13 residues. CDR1 is KGHSH, CDR2 LQKENI, per germline. Trimming shortened V by 2 bases and J by 5 bases, and 4 bases separated the two germline ends. CDR3 in amino acids: CASSPGDNSPLHF. In DNA, the CDR3 is TGTGCCAGCTCACCAGGGGATAATTCACCCCTCCACTTT.

V gene TRBV5-1 combines with J gene TRBJ2-4, with TRBD2 matching 7 bases. J was trimmed by 13 bases and V by 4 bases; bases with no gene match: 20. The CDR3 is made up of 16 amino acids. Germline V CDR1 and CDR2: SGHRS, YFSETQ. CDR3 in amino acids: CASSPSIQGGYNEQYF. CDR3 nucleotide sequence: TGCGCCAGCAGCCCATCGATCCAGGGAGGGTACAATGAGCAGTACTTC.

The CDR3 nucleotides are TGTGCCAGCAGCCCGAGGGGGGGAAAGGACTATGGCTACACCTTC. Translated: CASSPRGGKDYGYTF. The chain uses TRBV5-6 and TRBJ1-2; D may be TRBD1 (6 bases). Germline V gene data show CDR1 as SGHDT and CDR2 as YYEEEE. The CDR3 covers 15 residues. V was pared by 4 bases and J by 3 bases, with 16 bases between.

This clonotype has just a few counts. This chain links TRBV3-1 with TRBJ2-3; the D is unclear. Germline loops: CDR1 LGHDT, CDR2 YNNKEL (reference sequence). Trimming pared 0 bases from V and 6 bases from J, leaving 10 bases between. The CDR3 sequence is 14 residues long. CDR3 sequence: CASSQDRVVDTQYF. DNA of the CDR3: TGTGCCAGCAGCCAAGATCGAGTAGTTGATACGCAGTATTTT.

With respect to this clonotype: Compared with germline, one end of the junction differs, possibly owing to a read error. The V and J genes are TRBV6-5 and TRBJ2-1; D unclear. Germline loops: CDR1 MNHEY, CDR2 SVGAGI. CDR3 length: 15 amino acids. The CDR3 sequence is CANSYWGSSYNEQFF. CDR3 DNA: TGTGCCAACAGTTACTGGGGAAGCTCCTACAATGAGCAGTTCTTC.

This chain connects TRBV6-5 to TRBJ1-4; D ambiguous. The CDR3 is 12 amino acids. CDR1 is MNHEY, CDR2 SVGAGI, per germline. Trimming took 8 bases from V and 8 from J, leaving 12 bases between them. CDR3 amino acids: CASGPHDEKLFF. The CDR3 region has the DNA TGTGCCAGCGGCCCCCACGACGAAAAACTGTTTTTT.

This clonotype was picked up a small number of times. This sequence joins TRBV4-1 and TRBJ2-5; 7 bases match TRBD2. The CDR3 runs to 16 residues. Losses at the gene ends were 4 bases for V and 5 bases for J; bases not matched to a gene: 13. CDR1 MGHRA and CDR2 YSYEKL come from the germline V gene. As DNA, the CDR3 is TGCGCCAGCAGCCCCCCCTCGGCGGGAGCAATGGAGACCCAGTACTTC. It yields the protein CASSPPSAGAMETQYF.

This clonotype has only a few counts. The rearrangement links TRBV12-3 or TRBV12-4 to TRBJ1-2, with D possibly TRBD1 on 5 matching bases. The V gene lost 1 base and the J gene lost 4 bases, with 13 bases spanning the gap. The CDR3 is made up of 15 amino acids. DNA of the CDR3: TGTGCCAGCAGTTTAGACCGGGGGGGTAGCTATGGCTACACCTTC. It codes for CASSLDRGGSYGYTF.

The sample holds one count of this clonotype. One junction end does not reproduce the germline sequence, and a read error may be involved. This chain links TRBV20-1 with TRBJ1-6; 7 nucleotides line up with TRBD1. The germline CDR1 and CDR2 sequences are DFQATT and SNEGSKA (reference sequence). The CDR3 length is 16 residues. The CDR3 loop is CSARPTGSSDNSPLHF. DNA for the CDR3: TGCAGTGCTAGACCGACAGGGAGCTCCGATAATTCACCCCTCCACTTT.

This clonotype has more than one count but fewer than ten. The V call is TRBV20-1, the J call TRBJ2-3; TRBD2 agrees at 12 bases. V was clipped by 5 bases and J by 3 bases; unmatched bases: 6. CDR3 size: 15 residues. CDR1 and CDR2 from the germline V gene are DFQATT and SNEGSKA (reference sequence). CDR3 nucleotide sequence: TGCAGTGCTTGGACTAGCGGGACACCTACAGATACGCAGTATTTT. This sequence encodes CSAWTSGTPTDTQYF.

The chain combines TRBV20-1 with TRBJ2-1; no reliable D call. The J call is doubtful: the DNA matches TRBJ2-7 better. From germline, CDR1 is DFQATT and CDR2 SNEGSKA (reference sequence). This CDR3 is 14 amino acids long. The CDR3 nucleotides read TGCAGTGCTAGTCCTGGATCCTCGATTTACGAGCAGTACTTC. This encodes CSASPGSSIYEQYF.

The chain links TRBV29-1 to TRBJ1-1; D not resolved. With 4 bases removed from V and 5 bases from J, the gap between germline ends came to 17 bases. Germline CDR1 reads SQVTM; CDR2 reads ANQGSEA. The CDR3 is 14 residues long. CDR3 loop: CSVVPDRVRTEAFF. The CDR3 DNA is TGCAGCGTTGTTCCAGACCGAGTGAGGACTGAAGCTTTCTTT.

This clonotype showed up just a few times. The J gene is TRBJ1-5, the V gene TRBV12-3 or TRBV12-4; 9 positions match TRBD1. After removal of 5 bases from V and 5 bases from J, the junction contained 4 bases not matched to a gene. The CDR3 consists of 14 residues. The CDR3 DNA follows: TGTGCCAGCAGTGCAGGACAGGGGTATCAGCCCCAGCATTTT. Its protein product is CASSAGQGYQPQHF.